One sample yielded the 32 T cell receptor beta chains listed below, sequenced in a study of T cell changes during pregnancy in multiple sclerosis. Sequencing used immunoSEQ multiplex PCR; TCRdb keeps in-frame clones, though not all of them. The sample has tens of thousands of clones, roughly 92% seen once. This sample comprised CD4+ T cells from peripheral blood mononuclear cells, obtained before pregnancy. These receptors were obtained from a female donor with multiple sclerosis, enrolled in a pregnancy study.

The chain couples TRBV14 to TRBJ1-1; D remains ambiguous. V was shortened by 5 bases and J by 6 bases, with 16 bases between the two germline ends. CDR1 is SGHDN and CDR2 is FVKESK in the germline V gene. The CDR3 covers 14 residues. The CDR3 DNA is TGTGCCAGCAGCTCGTCAGGTATTTTCTCTGAAGCTTTCTTT. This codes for CASSSSGIFSEAFF. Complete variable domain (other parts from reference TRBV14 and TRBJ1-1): EAGVTQFPSHSVIEKGQTVTLRCDPISGHDNLYWYRRVMGKEIKFLLHFVKESKQDESGMPNNRFLAERTGGTYSTLKVQPAELEDSGVYFCASSSSGIFSEAFFGQGTRLTVV.

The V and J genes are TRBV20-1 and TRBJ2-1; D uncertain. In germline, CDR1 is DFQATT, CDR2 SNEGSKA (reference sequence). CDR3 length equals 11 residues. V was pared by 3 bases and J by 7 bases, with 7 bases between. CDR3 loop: CSASPLNEQFF. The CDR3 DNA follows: TGCAGTGCTAGTCCCCTTAATGAGCAGTTCTTC.

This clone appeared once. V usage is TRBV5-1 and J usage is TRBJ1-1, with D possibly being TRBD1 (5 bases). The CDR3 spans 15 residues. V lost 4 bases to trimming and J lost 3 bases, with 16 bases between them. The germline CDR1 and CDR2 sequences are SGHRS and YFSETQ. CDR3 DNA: TGCGCCAGCAGCCCCGGCGGGACGGCCGACACTGAAGCTTTCTTT. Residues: CASSPGGTADTEAFF.

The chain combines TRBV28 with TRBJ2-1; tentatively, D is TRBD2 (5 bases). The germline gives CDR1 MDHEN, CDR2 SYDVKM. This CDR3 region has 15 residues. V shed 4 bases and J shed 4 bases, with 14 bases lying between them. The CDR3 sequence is CASSSTGGGYNEQFF. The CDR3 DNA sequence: TGTGCCAGCAGTTCGACTGGAGGCGGGTACAATGAGCAGTTCTTC.

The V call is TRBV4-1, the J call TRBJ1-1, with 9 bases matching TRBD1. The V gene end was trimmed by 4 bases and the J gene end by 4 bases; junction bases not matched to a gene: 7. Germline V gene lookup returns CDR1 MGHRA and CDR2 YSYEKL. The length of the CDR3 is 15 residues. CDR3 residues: CASSLLQGAGTEAFF. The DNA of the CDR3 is TGCGCCAGCAGCCTGTTACAGGGGGCCGGCACTGAAGCTTTCTTT.

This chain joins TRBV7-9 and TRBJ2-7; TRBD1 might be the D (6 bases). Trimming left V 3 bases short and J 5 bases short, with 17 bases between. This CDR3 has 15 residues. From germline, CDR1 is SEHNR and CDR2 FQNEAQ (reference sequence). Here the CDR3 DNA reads TGTGCCAGCAGCTTTGTGCAGCGCAGGGGCGACGAGCAGTACTTC. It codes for CASSFVQRRGDEQYF.

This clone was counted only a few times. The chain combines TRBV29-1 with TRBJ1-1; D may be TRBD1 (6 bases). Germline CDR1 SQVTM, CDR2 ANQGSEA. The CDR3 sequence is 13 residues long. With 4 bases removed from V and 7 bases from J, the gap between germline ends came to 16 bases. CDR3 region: CSVVLKLGGEAFF. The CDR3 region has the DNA TGCAGCGTTGTGTTGAAACTAGGGGGTGAAGCTTTCTTT.

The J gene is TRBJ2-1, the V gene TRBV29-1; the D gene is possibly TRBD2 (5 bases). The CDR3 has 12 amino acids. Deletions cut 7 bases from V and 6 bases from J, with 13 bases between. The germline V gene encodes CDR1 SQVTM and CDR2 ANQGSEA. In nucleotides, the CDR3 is TGCAGCGGAAAGCGAGGGCCCAATGAGCAGTTCTTC. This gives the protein CSGKRGPNEQFF.

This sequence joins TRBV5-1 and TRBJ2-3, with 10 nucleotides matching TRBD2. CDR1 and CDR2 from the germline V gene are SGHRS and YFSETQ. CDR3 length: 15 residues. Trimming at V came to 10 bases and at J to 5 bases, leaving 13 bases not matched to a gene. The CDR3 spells CACSSRGLAIDTQYF. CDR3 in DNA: TGCGCCTGCTCCAGTCGGGGACTAGCGATAGATACGCAGTATTTT.

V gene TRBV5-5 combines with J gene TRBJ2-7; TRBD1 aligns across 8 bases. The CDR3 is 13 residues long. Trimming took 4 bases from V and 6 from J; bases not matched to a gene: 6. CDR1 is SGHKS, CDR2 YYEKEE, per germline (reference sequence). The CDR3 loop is CASSRTGIGEQYF. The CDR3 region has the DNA TGTGCCAGCAGCCGGACAGGGATCGGCGAGCAGTACTTC.

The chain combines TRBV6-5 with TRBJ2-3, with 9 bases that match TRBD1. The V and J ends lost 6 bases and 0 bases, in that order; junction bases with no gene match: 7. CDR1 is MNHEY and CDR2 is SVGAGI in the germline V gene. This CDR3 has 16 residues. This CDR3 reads CASSYRTGVSTDTQYF. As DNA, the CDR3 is TGTGCCAGCAGCTACAGGACAGGGGTGAGCACAGATACGCAGTATTTT.

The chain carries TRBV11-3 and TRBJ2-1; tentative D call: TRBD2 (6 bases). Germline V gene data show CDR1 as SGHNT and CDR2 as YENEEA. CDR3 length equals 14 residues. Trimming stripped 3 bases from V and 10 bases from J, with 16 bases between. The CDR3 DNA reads TGTGCCAGCAGCTTTCGGGGGATTGCACAGGAGCAGTTCTTC. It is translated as CASSFRGIAQEQFF.

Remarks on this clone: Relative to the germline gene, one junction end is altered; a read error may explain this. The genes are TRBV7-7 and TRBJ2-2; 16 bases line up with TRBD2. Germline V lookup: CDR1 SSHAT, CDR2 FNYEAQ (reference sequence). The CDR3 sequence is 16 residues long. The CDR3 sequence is CASSPGTSGRAGELFF. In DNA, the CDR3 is TGTGCTAGCAGCCCAGGGACTAGCGGGAGGGCCGGGGAGCTGTTTTTT.

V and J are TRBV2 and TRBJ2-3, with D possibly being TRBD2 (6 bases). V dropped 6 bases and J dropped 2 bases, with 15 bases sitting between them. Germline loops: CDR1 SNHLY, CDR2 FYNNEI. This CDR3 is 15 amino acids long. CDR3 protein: CASRRGARNTDTQYF. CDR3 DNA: TGTGCCAGCAGGCGGGGAGCCAGAAACACAGATACGCAGTATTTT.

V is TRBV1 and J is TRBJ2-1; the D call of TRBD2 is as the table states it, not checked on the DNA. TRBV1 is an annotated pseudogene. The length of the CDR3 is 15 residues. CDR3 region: CTSSQTSGSYNEQFF. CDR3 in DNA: TGCACCAGCAGCCAAACTAGCGGGTCTTACAATGAGCAGTTCTTC.

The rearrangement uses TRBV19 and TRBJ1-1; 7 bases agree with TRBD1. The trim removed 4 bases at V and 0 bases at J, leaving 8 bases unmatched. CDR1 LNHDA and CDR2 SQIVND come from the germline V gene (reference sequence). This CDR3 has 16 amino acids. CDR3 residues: CASSTPPGTVNTEAFF. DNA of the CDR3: TGTGCCAGTAGTACCCCCCCCGGGACAGTGAACACTGAAGCTTTCTTT.

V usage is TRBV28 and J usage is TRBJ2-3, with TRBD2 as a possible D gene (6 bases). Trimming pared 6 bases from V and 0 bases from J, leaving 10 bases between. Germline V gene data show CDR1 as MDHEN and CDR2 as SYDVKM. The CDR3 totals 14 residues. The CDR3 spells CASRGGASTDTQYF. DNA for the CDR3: TGTGCCAGCAGGGGAGGTGCAAGCACAGATACGCAGTATTTT.

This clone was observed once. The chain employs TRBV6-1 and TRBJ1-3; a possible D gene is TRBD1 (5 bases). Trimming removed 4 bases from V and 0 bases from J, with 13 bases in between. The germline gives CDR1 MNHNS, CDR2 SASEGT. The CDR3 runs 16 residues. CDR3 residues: CASSVWKGNSGNTIYF. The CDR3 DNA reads TGTGCCAGCAGTGTATGGAAGGGGAACTCTGGAAACACCATATATTTT.

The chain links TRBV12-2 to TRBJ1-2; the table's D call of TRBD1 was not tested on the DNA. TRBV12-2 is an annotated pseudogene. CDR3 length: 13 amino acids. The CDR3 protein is CASRSCRVCGYTF. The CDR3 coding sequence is TGTGCAAGTCGCTCCTGCAGGGTCTGCGGCTACACCTTC.

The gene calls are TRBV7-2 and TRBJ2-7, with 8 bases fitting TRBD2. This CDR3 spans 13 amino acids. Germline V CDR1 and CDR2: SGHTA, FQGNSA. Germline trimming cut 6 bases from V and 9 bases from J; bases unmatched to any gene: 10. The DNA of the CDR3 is TGTGCCAGCAGTTCGGGGGGGTCCGTATCGCAGTACTTC. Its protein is CASSSGGSVSQYF. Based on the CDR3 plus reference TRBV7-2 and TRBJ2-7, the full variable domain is GAGVSQSPSNKVTEKGKDVELRCDPISGHTALYWYRQSLGQGLEFLIYFQGNSAPDKSGLPSDRFSAERTGGSVSTLTIQRTQQEDSAVYLCASSSGGSVSQYFGPGTRLTVT.

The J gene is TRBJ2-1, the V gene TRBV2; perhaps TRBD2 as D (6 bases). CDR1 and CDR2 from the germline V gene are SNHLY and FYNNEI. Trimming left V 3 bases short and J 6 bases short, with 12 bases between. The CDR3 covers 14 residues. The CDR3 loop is CASSDGSRFNEQFF. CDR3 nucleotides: TGTGCCAGCAGTGACGGGAGTCGTTTCAATGAGCAGTTCTTC.

CDR3 protein: CAISEQSRGPRVQFF. The CDR3 nucleotides read TGTGCCATCAGTGAGCAGTCCAGGGGGCCCCGGGTGCAGTTCTTC. The chain recombines TRBV10-3 with TRBJ2-1; 8 nucleotides line up with TRBD1. The CDR3 sequence is 15 residues long. The germline CDR1 and CDR2 sequences are ENHRY and SYGVKD. V trimming: 2 bases; J trimming: 12 bases; junction bases outside the gene matches: 12.

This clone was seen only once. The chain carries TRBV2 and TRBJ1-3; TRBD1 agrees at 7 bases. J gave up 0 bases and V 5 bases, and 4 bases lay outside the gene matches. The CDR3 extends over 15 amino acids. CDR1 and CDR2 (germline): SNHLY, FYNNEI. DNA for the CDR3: TGTGCCAGCAGTAGACAGGGTTCCTCTGGAAACACCATATATTTT. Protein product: CASSRQGSSGNTIYF.

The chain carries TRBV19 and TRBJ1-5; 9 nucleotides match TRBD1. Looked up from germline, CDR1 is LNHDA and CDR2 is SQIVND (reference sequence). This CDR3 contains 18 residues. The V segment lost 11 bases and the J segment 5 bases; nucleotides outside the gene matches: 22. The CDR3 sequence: CAADAGTGSRVWHQPQHF. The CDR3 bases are TGTGCCGCCGACGCAGGGACAGGGTCTAGAGTATGGCATCAGCCCCAGCATTTT.

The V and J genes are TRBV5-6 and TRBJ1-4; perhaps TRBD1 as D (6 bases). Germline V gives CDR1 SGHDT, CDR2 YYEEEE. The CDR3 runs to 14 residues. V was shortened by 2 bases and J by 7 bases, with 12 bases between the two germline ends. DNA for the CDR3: TGTGCCAGCAGCTTTCAGGGGCCTCGTGAAAAACTGTTTTTT. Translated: CASSFQGPREKLFF. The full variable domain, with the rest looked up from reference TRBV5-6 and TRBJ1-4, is DAGVTQSPTHLIKTRGQQVTLRCSPKSGHDTVSWYQQALGQGPQFIFQYYEEEERQRGNFPDRFSGHQFPNYSSELNVNALLLGDSALYLCASSFQGPREKLFFGSGTQLSVL.

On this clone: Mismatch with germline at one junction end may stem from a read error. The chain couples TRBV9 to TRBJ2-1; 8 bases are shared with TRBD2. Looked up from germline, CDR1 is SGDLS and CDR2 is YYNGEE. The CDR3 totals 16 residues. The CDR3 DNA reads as TGTGCCAGCAGCGCCCGAACTAGCGGAACGTACAATGGGCAGTTCTTC. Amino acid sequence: CASSARTSGTYNGQFF.

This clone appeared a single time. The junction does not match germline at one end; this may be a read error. Here the CDR3 DNA reads TGTACCAGCAGTGGAAGGGGTGGGACAGATACGCAGTATTTT. Its protein is CTSSGRGGTDTQYF. The chain carries TRBV2 and TRBJ2-3; TRBD1 is a possible D gene (5 bases). Germline V CDR1 and CDR2: SNHLY, FYNNEI. This CDR3 has 14 amino acids.

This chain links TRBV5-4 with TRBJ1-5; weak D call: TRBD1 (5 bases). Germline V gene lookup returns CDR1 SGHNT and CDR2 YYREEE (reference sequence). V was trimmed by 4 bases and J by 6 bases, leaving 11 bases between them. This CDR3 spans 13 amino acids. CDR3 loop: CASSDSRGQPQHF. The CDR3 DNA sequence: TGTGCCAGCAGCGACTCAAGGGGTCAGCCCCAGCATTTT.

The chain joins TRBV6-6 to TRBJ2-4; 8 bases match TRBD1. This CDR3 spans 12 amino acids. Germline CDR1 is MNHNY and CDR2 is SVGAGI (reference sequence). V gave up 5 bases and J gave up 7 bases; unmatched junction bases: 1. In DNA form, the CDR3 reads TGTGCCAGCAGTAGGACAGGGAACATTCAGTACTTC. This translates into CASSRTGNIQYF.

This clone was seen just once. The CDR3 protein is CASRSAGAYNEQFF. CDR3 coding DNA: TGTGCCAGCAGATCCGCTGGAGCCTACAATGAGCAGTTCTTC. This chain connects TRBV7-2 to TRBJ2-1, with D unclear. The V and J ends lost 6 bases and 2 bases respectively, with 11 bases between them. The CDR3 has 14 residues. Per germline, CDR1 SGHTA and CDR2 FQGNSA. The entire variable domain, with the rest obtained from reference TRBV7-2 and TRBJ2-1, is as follows: GAGVSQSPSNKVTEKGKDVELRCDPISGHTALYWYRQSLGQGLEFLIYFQGNSAPDKSGLPSDRFSAERTGGSVSTLTIQRTQQEDSAVYLCASRSAGAYNEQFFGPGTRLTVL.

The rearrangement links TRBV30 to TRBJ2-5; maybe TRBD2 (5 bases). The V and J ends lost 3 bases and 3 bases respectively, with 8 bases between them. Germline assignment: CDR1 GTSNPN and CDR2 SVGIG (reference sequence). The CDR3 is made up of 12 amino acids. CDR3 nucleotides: TGTGCCTGGAGGGGAGTAGAAGAGACCCAGTACTTC. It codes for CAWRGVEETQYF.

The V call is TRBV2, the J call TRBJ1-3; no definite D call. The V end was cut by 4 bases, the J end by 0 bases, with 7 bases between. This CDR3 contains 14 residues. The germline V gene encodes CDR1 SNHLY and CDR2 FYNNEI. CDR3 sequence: CASSVGSSGNTIYF. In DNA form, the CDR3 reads TGTGCCAGCAGTGTTGGGAGCTCTGGAAACACCATATATTTT.